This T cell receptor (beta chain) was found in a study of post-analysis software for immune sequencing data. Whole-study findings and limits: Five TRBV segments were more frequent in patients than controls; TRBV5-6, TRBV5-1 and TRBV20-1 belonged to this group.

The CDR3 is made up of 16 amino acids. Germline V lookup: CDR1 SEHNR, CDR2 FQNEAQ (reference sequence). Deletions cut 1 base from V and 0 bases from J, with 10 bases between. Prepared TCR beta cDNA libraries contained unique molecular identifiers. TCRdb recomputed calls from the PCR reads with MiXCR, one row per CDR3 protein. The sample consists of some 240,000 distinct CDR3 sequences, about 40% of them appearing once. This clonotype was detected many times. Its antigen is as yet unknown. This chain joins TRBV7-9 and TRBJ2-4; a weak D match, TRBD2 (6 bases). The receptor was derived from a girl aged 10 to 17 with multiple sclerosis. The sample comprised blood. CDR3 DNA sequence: TGTGCCAGCAGCTTAGAGCCGGGACTAGCCAAAAACATTCAGTACTTC. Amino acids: CASSLEPGLAKNIQYF.